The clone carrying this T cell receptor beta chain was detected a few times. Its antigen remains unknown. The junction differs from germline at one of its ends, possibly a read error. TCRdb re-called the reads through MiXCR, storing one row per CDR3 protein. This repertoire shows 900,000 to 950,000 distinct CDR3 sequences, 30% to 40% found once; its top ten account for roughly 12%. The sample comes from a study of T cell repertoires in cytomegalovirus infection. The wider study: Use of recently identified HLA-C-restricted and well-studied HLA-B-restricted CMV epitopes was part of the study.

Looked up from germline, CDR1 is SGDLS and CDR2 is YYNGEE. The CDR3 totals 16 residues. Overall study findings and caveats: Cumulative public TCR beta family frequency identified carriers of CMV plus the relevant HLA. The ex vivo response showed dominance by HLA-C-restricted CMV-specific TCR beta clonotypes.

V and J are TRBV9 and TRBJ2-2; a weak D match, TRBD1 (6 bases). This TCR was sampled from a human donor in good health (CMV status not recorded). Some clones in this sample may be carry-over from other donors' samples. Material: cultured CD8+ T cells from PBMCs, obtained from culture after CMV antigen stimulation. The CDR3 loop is CASSANLRGNSGELFF. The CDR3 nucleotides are TGTGCCAGCAGCGCAAACTTAAGGGGGAACAGCGGGGAGCTGTTTTTT.